Listed here are 27 T cell receptor beta chains from one sample, sequenced in a study of CD8+CD57+ T cells in acquired aplastic anemia. Flow cytometry had shown expanded CD8+CD57+ cells in the patients chosen for sequencing. Researchers used genomic DNA as the template to profile TCR beta VDJ and CDR3. Each CDR3 protein is one row after TCRdb ran MiXCR on the reads. The table has about 180,000 distinct CDR3 sequences, about 44% seen once; the top ten hold 13%. The material sequenced was sorted CD4+, CD8+, or CD8+CD57+ T cells (not recorded which) from PBMCs. The origin of the receptors is a human donor with aplastic anemia.

This clonotype was detected many times. V gene TRBV7-2 combines with J gene TRBJ2-3; no clear D. The CDR3 sequence is 12 residues long. From germline, CDR1 is SGHTA and CDR2 FQGNSA. The V end lost 5 bases, the J end lost 5 bases, and 8 bases lay between the germline ends. Here the CDR3 DNA reads TGTGCCAGCAGCCGGTGGAGAGATACGCAGTATTTT. This translates into CASSRWRDTQYF.

This clonotype was observed at least ten times. The chain recombines TRBV19 with TRBJ1-1, with 8 bases fitting TRBD1. Germline trimming cut 5 bases from V and 6 bases from J; bases unmatched to any gene: 8. The length of the CDR3 is 14 residues. Germline loops: CDR1 LNHDA, CDR2 SQIVND (reference sequence). The DNA of the CDR3 is TGTGCCAGTAGTGCGGACAGGGATTCCTCTGAAGCTTTCTTT. It encodes CASSADRDSSEAFF.

The J gene is TRBJ2-7, the V gene TRBV25-1, with D possibly being TRBD1 (6 bases). Trimming took off 2 bases at V and 4 bases at J, with 12 bases between the two ends. The CDR3 is 14 amino acids. Germline assignment: CDR1 MGHDK and CDR2 SYGVNS. The CDR3 DNA reads TGTGCCAGCAGTGAAATGAACAGGGCATACGAGCAGTACTTC. Its protein product is CASSEMNRAYEQYF.

This clonotype was detected only a few times. At one of its ends the junction is not consistent with the germline gene, which may arise from a read error. The chain is built from TRBV9 and TRBJ2-1, with unresolved D. CDR3 length: 15 residues. Germline V gene sequence: CDR1 SGDLS, CDR2 YYNGEE. This CDR3 reads CASRVELSTWREQFF. The DNA of the CDR3 is TGTGCCAGCAGGGTAGAACTGTCTACCTGGCGGGAGCAGTTCTTC.

This clonotype has just a few counts. The rearrangement uses TRBV7-6 and TRBJ2-7; D may be TRBD1 (6 bases). Germline values: CDR1 SGHVS, CDR2 FNYEAQ. This CDR3 is built from 12 residues. The V end lost 5 bases, the J end lost 5 bases, and 10 bases lay between the germline ends. Here the CDR3 reads CASSPYRDEQYF. In DNA, the CDR3 is TGTGCCAGCAGCCCGTACAGGGACGAGCAGTACTTC. Full variable domain (outside the CDR3, taken from reference TRBV7-6 and TRBJ2-7): GAGVSQSPRYKVTKRGQDVALRCDPISGHVSLYWYRQALGQGPEFLTYFNYEAQQDKSGLPNDRFSAERPEGSISTLTIQRTEQRDSAMYRCASSPYRDEQYFGPGTRLTVT.

The rearrangement links TRBV20-1 to TRBJ2-1; 9 bases match TRBD2. Germline CDR1 is DFQATT and CDR2 is SNEGSKA (reference sequence). Trimming removed 5 bases from V and 12 bases from J; junction bases left unmatched: 14. This CDR3 contains 14 residues. The CDR3 sequence: CSASAGREGQGQFF. CDR3 coding DNA: TGCAGTGCTTCCGCGGGGCGGGAGGGCCAAGGGCAGTTCTTC.

As regards this clonotype: One end of the junction is discordant with germline, which a read error may explain. The chain has TRBV10-3 and TRBJ2-3, with D perhaps TRBD2 (5 bases). The germline CDR1 and CDR2 sequences are ENHRY and SYGVKD. This CDR3 contains 15 residues. CDR3 in DNA: TGTGCCATCAGGGAGGTCGGAGCAAGCACGGATACGCAGTATTTT. This translates into CAIREVGASTDTQYF.

Ten or more counts support this clonotype. This sequence joins TRBV24-1 and TRBJ1-2; D is perhaps TRBD1 (5 bases). The CDR3 covers 15 residues. Germline V gene sequence: CDR1 KGHDR, CDR2 SFDVKD. Trimming took 4 bases from V and 8 from J, leaving 19 bases between them. The CDR3: CATSDSPGPRRGYTF. The CDR3 DNA reads as TGTGCCACCAGTGACTCTCCGGGACCCCGACGCGGCTACACCTTC.

This clonotype was seen more than once but under ten times. The V and J genes are TRBV11-3 and TRBJ1-1; no firm D call. The V gene's germline CDR1 is SGHNT and CDR2 YENEEA. Between the trimmed V and J ends, which lost 0 bases and 1 base, there was a span of 9 bases. The CDR3 has 15 amino acids. The CDR3 DNA is TGTGCCAGCAGCTTAGACCCGGGCCAGAACACTGAAGCTTTCTTT. Protein sequence: CASSLDPGQNTEAFF.

In its sample, this clonotype was seen a few times. The chain employs TRBV14 and TRBJ2-5; no clear D gene. The CDR3 is 13 amino acids. Looked up from germline, CDR1 is SGHDN and CDR2 is FVKESK. Trimming shortened V by 0 bases and J by 7 bases, and 9 bases separated the two germline ends. CDR3 sequence: CASSQDRVGTQYF. Here the CDR3 DNA reads TGTGCCAGCAGCCAAGATAGGGTGGGGACCCAGTACTTC.

This clonotype was observed a handful of times. The chain couples TRBV19 to TRBJ1-2; D possibly corresponds to TRBD1 (6 bases). Looked up from germline, CDR1 is LNHDA and CDR2 is SQIVND (reference sequence). V was shortened by 3 bases and J by 2 bases, with 13 bases between the two germline ends. The CDR3 loop spans 15 amino acids. DNA of the CDR3: TGTGCCAGTAGTATGATGGCAGGGGTGAACTATGGCTACACCTTC. As protein: CASSMMAGVNYGYTF. Complete variable domain (other parts from reference TRBV19 and TRBJ1-2): DGGITQSPKYLFRKEGQNVTLSCEQNLNHDAMYWYRQDPGQGLRLIYYSQIVNDFQKGDIAEGYSVSREKKESFPLTVTSAQKNPTAFYLCASSMMAGVNYGYTFGSGTRLTVV.

This clonotype turned up a few times. V usage is TRBV11-2 and J usage is TRBJ2-7; TRBD2 agrees at 8 bases. The germline gives CDR1 SGHAT, CDR2 FQNNGV. The CDR3 covers 18 residues. The CDR3 DNA follows: TGTGCACCACGGAGACCCGGGACTAGTTTTTTAGGCCCGTACGAGCAGTACTTC. This gives the protein CAPRRPGTSFLGPYEQYF.

This chain connects TRBV9 to TRBJ2-5; 8 nucleotides match TRBD1. This CDR3 contains 14 residues. The germline CDR1 and CDR2 sequences are SGDLS and YYNGEE. V gave up 3 bases and J gave up 2 bases; unmatched junction bases: 3. This chain's CDR3 is CASSGTGRQETQYF. In nucleotides, the CDR3 is TGTGCCAGCAGCGGGACAGGGCGTCAAGAGACCCAGTACTTC.

Details on this clonotype: A clone one base away is much larger, so this may be a read error. The chain recombines TRBV5-1 with TRBJ2-3; TRBD2 aligns across 9 bases. The CDR3 runs 16 residues. Germline V gene sequence: CDR1 SGHRS, CDR2 YFSETQ. CDR3 in amino acids: CASSSSGTSSADTRYF. CDR3 sequence (DNA): TGCGCCAGCAGCTCCTCCGGGACTAGCAGCGCAGATACGCGGTATTTT. Filled out from reference TRBV5-1 and TRBJ2-3, the complete variable domain reads KAGVTQTPRYLIKTRGQQVTLSCSPISGHRSVSWYQQTPGQGLQFLFEYFSETQRNKGNFPGRFSGRQFSNSRSEMNVSTLELGDSALYLCASSSSGTSSADTRYFGPGTRLTVL.

This clonotype was found once. The chain has TRBV7-3 and TRBJ2-1; possible D gene TRBD2, 5 bases. Trimming removed 5 bases at V and 7 bases at J, with 9 bases between. The V gene's germline CDR1 is SGHTA and CDR2 FQGTGA. This CDR3 comprises 12 residues. Here the CDR3 reads CASSLRTNEQFF. DNA for the CDR3: TGTGCCAGCAGCCTAAGGACTAATGAGCAGTTCTTC.

The chain couples TRBV10-3 to TRBJ2-3; 12 bases agree with TRBD2. The CDR3 is 16 residues long. Trimming cost V 2 bases and J 4 bases; bases outside gene matches: 4. Germline V gives CDR1 ENHRY, CDR2 SYGVKD. The CDR3 DNA reads as TGTGCCATCAGTGAGAGCCGGACTAGCGGGGCAGATACGCAGTATTTT. This encodes CAISESRTSGADTQYF.

This sequence joins TRBV10-2 and TRBJ1-5; 10 nucleotides agree with TRBD1. Germline values: CDR1 WSHSY, CDR2 SAAADI. The CDR3 length is 15 residues. Trimming removed 5 bases from V and 7 bases from J; junction bases left unmatched: 8. CDR3 region: CASSPGDRGYQPQHF. CDR3 DNA sequence: TGCGCCAGCAGTCCCGGGGACAGGGGATACCAGCCCCAGCATTTT.

This clonotype was seen many times. The V gene is TRBV6-1, the J gene TRBJ1-5; D gene uncertain. Germline values: CDR1 MNHNS, CDR2 SASEGT. Trimming cost V 8 bases and J 3 bases, with 8 bases left between them. The CDR3 spans 12 residues. CDR3 region: CASRQFNQPQHF. The CDR3 DNA is TGTGCCAGCCGGCAGTTCAATCAGCCCCAGCATTTT.

The table lists this clonotype with a count of one. The chain couples TRBV20-1 to TRBJ1-1; maybe TRBD1 (6 bases). The CDR3 loop spans 14 amino acids. Germline-derived CDR1 and CDR2 are DFQATT and SNEGSKA (reference sequence). CDR3 sequence: CSPLLSIRGTEAFF. CDR3 sequence (DNA): TGCAGCCCTCTCCTGAGCATCAGGGGCACTGAAGCTTTCTTT.

The gene calls are TRBV9 and TRBJ2-7; D gene ambiguous. Germline V lookup: CDR1 SGDLS, CDR2 YYNGEE. The CDR3 is 12 residues long. Trimming stripped 3 bases from V and 3 bases from J, with 7 bases between. CDR3 DNA: TGTGCCAGCAGCGAGTCAGACTACGAGCAGTACTTC. Its protein is CASSESDYEQYF.

The chain is built from TRBV2 and TRBJ2-7; tentative D call: TRBD2 (6 bases). This CDR3 region has 14 residues. Germline-derived CDR1 and CDR2 are SNHLY and FYNNEI. Trimming removed 6 bases from V and 3 bases from J, with 15 bases in between. In DNA form, the CDR3 reads TGTGCCAGCAGCCGGGAGAAGGGAAGCTACGAGCAGTACTTC. Amino acids: CASSREKGSYEQYF.

In DNA, the CDR3 is TGTGCCAGCAGTGATATGACAGGGTACTTGGCTGGCTACACCTTC. It translates to CASSDMTGYLAGYTF. The chain has TRBV2 and TRBJ1-2; TRBD1 agrees at 7 bases. Germline CDR1 is SNHLY and CDR2 is FYNNEI. With V trimmed by 3 bases and J by 7 bases, 11 bases remained unmatched. The length of the CDR3 is 15 residues.

This clonotype has more than one count but fewer than ten. The chain is built from TRBV20-1 and TRBJ1-1, with D unclear. The CDR3 totals 12 residues. Germline V gene data show CDR1 as DFQATT and CDR2 as SNEGSKA (reference sequence). Trimming cost V 0 bases and J 10 bases, with 12 bases left between them. This chain's CDR3 is CSARDGKGVAFF. Written as DNA, the CDR3 is TGCAGTGCTAGAGATGGCAAGGGAGTAGCTTTCTTT.

This clonotype was seen ten or more times. This chain links TRBV19 with TRBJ1-5; TRBD1 agrees at 8 bases. Germline CDR1 and CDR2: LNHDA and SQIVND (reference sequence). V shed 5 bases, J shed 7 bases, and the junction held 10 bases outside the gene matches. The CDR3 is 15 amino acids. The CDR3 DNA follows: TGTGCCAGTAGTGAGCAGGGGGCTCTGAAACAGCCCCAGCATTTT. Translated: CASSEQGALKQPQHF.

With respect to this clonotype: Because it lacks the conserved phenylalanine or tryptophan at the end, this CDR3 is likely a read error. The chain couples TRBV20-1 to TRBJ1-1; D not certain. This CDR3 spans 13 amino acids. Germline V gene sequence: CDR1 DFQATT, CDR2 SNEGSKA (reference sequence). Between the trimmed V and J ends, which lost 3 bases and 8 bases, there was a span of 16 bases. CDR3 residues: CSASRLSTPEAFL. The CDR3 nucleotides read TGCAGTGCTAGTCGGCTCTCAACCCCCGAAGCTTTCCTT.

This clonotype was observed a few times. V and J are TRBV24-1 and TRBJ2-3, with 14 bases fitting TRBD2. The CDR3 sequence is 17 residues long. V was clipped by 3 bases and J by 2 bases; unmatched bases: 3. CDR1 is KGHDR and CDR2 is SFDVKD in the germline V gene. The CDR3 DNA sequence: TGTGCCACCAGTGATCCGACTAGCGGGGGGGTCACAGATACGCAGTATTTT. It yields the protein CATSDPTSGGVTDTQYF.

This clonotype was observed many times. The chain joins TRBV11-2 to TRBJ2-7, with D perhaps matching TRBD1 or TRBD2 (6 bases each). The CDR3 runs to 15 residues. Germline lookup yields CDR1 SGHAT and CDR2 FQNNGV. V was pared by 3 bases and J by 2 bases, with 14 bases between. The CDR3 DNA is TGTGCCAGCAGCTTGTTACAGGGAGGTACCTACGAGCAGTACTTC. The encoded protein is CASSLLQGGTYEQYF.